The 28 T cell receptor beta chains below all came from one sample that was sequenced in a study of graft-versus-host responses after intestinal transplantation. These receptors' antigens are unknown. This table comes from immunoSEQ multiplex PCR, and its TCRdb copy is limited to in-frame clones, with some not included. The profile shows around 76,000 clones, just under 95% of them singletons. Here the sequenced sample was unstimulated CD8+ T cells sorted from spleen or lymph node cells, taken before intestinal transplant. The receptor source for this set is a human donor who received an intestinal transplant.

This CDR3 reads CASTFRTGGYQPQHF. The CDR3 DNA reads TGTGCCAGTACCTTCCGGACAGGGGGCTATCAGCCCCAGCATTTT. J is TRBJ1-5 and V is TRBV19, with 11 bases aligning to TRBD1. CDR1 and CDR2 (germline): LNHDA, SQIVND (reference sequence). The CDR3 has 15 residues. J lost 5 bases, V lost 7 bases, and 7 bases had no gene match.

CDR3 in DNA: TGTGCCAGCAGCCAAGACGCGGGCAGGGAGGGTGAGCAGTTCTTC. It translates to CASSQDAGREGEQFF. V usage is TRBV4-2 and J usage is TRBJ2-1; 7 positions agree with TRBD2. The CDR3 has 15 residues. CDR1 and CDR2 from the germline V gene are LGHNA and YNFKEQ. The V gene end was trimmed by 0 bases and the J gene end by 9 bases; junction bases not matched to a gene: 8.

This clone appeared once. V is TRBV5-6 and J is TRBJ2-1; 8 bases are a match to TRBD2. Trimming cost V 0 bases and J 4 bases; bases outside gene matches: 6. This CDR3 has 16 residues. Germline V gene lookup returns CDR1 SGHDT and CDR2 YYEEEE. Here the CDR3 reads CASSLGASGLYNEQFF. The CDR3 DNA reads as TGTGCCAGCAGCTTGGGGGCTAGCGGGCTTTACAATGAGCAGTTCTTC.

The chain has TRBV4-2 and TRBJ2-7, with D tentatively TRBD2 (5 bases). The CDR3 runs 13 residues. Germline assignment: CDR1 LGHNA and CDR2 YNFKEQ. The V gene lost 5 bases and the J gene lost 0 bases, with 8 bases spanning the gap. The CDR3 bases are TGTGCCAGCAGCGATGACTACTCCTACGAGCAGTACTTC. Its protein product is CASSDDYSYEQYF.

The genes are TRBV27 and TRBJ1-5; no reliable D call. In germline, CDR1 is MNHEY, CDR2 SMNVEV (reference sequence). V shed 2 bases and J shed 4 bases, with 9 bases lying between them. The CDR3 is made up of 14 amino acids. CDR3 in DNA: TGTGCCAGCAGTTTAGGGCGGTTAAATCAGCCCCAGCATTTT. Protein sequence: CASSLGRLNQPQHF.

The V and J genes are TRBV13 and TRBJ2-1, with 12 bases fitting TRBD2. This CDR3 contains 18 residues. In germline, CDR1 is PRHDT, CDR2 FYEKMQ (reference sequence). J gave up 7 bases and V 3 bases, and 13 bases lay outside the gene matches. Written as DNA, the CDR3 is TGTGCCAGCAGCTTCTTATTGGCGACTAGCGGGAGTGGGAATGAGCAGTTCTTC. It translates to CASSFLLATSGSGNEQFF.

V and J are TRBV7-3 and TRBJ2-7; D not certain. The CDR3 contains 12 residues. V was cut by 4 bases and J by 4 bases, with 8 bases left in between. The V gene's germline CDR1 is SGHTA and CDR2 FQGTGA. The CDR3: CASSYDGYEQYF. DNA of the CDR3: TGTGCCAGCAGCTATGACGGTTACGAGCAGTACTTC.

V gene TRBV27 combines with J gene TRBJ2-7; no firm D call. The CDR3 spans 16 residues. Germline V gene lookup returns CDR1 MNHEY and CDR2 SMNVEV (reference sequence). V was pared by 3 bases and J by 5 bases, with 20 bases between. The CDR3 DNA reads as TGTGCCAGCAGTTTCCTCCCAGTTTTGGTCCGGAACGAGCAGTACTTC. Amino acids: CASSFLPVLVRNEQYF.

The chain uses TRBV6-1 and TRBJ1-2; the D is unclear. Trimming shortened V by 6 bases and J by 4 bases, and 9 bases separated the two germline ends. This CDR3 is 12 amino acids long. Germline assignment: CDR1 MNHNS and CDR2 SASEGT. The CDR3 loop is CASSPGGYGYTF. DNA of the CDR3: TGTGCCAGCAGCCCGGGTGGCTATGGCTACACCTTC.

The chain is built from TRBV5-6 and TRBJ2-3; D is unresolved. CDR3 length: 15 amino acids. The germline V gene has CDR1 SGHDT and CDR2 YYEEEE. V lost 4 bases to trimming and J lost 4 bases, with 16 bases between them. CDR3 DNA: TGTGCCAGCAGCATGCTTCGCAGATGGGCAGATACGCAGTATTTT. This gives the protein CASSMLRRWADTQYF.

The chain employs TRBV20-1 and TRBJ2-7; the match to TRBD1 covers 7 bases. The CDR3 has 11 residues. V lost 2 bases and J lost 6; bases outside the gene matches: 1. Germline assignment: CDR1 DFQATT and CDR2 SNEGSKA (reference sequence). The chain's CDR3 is CSARRGREQYF. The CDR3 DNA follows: TGCAGTGCTAGAAGGGGGCGCGAGCAGTACTTC.

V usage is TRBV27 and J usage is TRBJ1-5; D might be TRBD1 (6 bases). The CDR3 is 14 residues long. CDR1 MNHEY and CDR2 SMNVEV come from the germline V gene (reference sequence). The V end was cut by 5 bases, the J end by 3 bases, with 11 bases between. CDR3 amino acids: CASSLTGSNQPQHF. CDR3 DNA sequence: TGTGCCAGCAGTCTTACAGGGTCCAATCAGCCCCAGCATTTT.

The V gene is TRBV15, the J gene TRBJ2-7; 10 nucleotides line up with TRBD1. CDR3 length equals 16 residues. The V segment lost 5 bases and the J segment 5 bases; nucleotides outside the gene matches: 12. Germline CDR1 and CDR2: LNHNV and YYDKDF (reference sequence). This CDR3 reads CATSRSGTGDRDEQYF. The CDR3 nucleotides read TGTGCCACCAGCCGTTCCGGGACAGGGGATCGAGACGAGCAGTACTTC.

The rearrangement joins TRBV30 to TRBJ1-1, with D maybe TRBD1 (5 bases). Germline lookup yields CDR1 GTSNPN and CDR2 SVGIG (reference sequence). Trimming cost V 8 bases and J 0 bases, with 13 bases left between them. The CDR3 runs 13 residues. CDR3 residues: CALKEDMNTEAFF. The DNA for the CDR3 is TGTGCCCTAAAGGAGGACATGAACACTGAAGCTTTCTTT.

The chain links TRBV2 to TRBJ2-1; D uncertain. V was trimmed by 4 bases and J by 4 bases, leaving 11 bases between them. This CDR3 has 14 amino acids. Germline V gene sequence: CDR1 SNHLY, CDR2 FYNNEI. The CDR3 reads CASSGSRAYNEQFF. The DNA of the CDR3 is TGTGCCAGCAGTGGTTCAAGGGCGTACAATGAGCAGTTCTTC.

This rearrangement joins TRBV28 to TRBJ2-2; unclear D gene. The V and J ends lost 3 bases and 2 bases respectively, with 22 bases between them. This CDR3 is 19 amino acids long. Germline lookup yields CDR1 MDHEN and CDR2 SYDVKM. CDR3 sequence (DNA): TGTGCCAGCAGTTTTTCGGCGGATGTGGAGCCCGTAAACACCGGGGAGCTGTTTTTT. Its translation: CASSFSADVEPVNTGELFF.

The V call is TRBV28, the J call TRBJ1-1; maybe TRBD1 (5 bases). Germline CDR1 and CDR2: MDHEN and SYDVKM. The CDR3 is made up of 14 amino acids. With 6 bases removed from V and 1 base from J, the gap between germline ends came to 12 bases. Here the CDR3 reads CASSPRQTNTEAFF. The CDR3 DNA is TGTGCCAGCAGCCCAAGACAGACGAACACTGAAGCTTTCTTT. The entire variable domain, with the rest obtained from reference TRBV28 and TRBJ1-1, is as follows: DVKVTQSSRYLVKRTGEKVFLECVQDMDHENMFWYRQDPGLGLRLIYFSYDVKMKEKGDIPEGYSVSREKKERFSLILESASTNQTSMYLCASSPRQTNTEAFFGQGTRLTVV.

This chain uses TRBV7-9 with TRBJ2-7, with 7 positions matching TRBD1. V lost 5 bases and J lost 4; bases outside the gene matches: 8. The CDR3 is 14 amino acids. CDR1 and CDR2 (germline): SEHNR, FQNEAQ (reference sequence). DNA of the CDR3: TGTGCCAGCAGCACCGGGACAGCGTTTTACGAGCAGTACTTC. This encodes CASSTGTAFYEQYF.

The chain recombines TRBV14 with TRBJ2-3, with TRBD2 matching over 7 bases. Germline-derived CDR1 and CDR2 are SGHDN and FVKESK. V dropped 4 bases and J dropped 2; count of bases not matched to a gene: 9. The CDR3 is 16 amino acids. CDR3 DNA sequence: TGTGCCAGCAGCCCACTAGCGACCCGCCCCACAGATACGCAGTATTTT. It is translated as CASSPLATRPTDTQYF. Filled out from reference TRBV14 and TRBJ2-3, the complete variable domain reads EAGVTQFPSHSVIEKGQTVTLRCDPISGHDNLYWYRRVMGKEIKFLLHFVKESKQDESGMPNNRFLAERTGGTYSTLKVQPAELEDSGVYFCASSPLATRPTDTQYFGPGTRLTVL.

The DNA for the CDR3 is TGTGCCAGCTCACCACCGGCCCTACAGGGGTGGAACTATGGCTACACCTTC. Protein sequence: CASSPPALQGWNYGYTF. V is TRBV18 and J is TRBJ1-2; 7 bases are a match to TRBD1. The germline V gene has CDR1 KGHSH and CDR2 LQKENI. Trimming cost V 0 bases and J 2 bases; bases outside gene matches: 9. CDR3 length: 17 residues.

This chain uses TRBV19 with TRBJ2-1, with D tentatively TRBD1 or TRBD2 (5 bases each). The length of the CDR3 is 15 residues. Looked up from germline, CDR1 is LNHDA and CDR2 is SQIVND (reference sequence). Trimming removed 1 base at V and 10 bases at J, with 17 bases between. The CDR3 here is CASSIGDLVTGEQFF. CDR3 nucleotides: TGTGCCAGTAGTATAGGGGACCTAGTAACCGGCGAGCAGTTCTTC.

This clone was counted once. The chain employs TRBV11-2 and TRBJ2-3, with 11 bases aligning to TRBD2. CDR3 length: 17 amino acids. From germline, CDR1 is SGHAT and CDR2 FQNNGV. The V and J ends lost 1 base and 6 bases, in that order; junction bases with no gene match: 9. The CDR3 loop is CASSLGLAGGPVDTQYF. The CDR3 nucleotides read TGTGCCAGCAGCTTAGGGCTAGCGGGAGGCCCAGTGGATACGCAGTATTTT.

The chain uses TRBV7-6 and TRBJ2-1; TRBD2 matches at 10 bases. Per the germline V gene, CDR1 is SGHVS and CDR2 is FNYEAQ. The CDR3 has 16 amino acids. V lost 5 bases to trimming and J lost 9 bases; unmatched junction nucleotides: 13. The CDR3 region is CASSPLAGGSATEQFF. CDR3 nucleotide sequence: TGTGCCAGCAGCCCCTTAGCGGGAGGATCCGCTACTGAGCAGTTCTTC.

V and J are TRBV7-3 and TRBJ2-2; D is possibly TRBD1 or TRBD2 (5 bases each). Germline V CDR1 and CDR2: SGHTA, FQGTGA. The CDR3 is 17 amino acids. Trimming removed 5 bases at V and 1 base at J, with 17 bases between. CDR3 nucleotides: TGTGCCAGCAGCCCCCATTTCGGGACCCAGAACACCGGGGAGCTGTTTTTT. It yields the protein CASSPHFGTQNTGELFF.

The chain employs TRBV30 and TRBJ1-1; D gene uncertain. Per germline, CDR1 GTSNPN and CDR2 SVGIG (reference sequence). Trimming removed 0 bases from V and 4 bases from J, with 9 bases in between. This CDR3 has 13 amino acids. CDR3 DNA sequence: TGTGCCTGGAGTGTAACGGGGAGCACTGAAGCTTTCTTT. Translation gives CAWSVTGSTEAFF.

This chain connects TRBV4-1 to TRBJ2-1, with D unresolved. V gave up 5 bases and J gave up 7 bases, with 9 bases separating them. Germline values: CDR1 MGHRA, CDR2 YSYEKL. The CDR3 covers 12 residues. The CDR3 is CASSGPRNEQFF. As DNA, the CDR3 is TGCGCCAGCAGCGGTCCGCGGAATGAGCAGTTCTTC.

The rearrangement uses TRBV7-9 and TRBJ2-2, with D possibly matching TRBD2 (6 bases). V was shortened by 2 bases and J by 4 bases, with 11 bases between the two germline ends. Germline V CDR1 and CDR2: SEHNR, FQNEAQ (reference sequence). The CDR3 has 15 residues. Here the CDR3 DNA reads TGTGCCAGCAGCTTAACTAGCCGTGGCACCGGGGAGCTGTTTTTT. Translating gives CASSLTSRGTGELFF. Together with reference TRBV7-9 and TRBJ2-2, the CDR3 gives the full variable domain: DTGVSQNPRHKITKRGQNVTFRCDPISEHNRLYWYRQTLGQGPEFLTYFQNEAQLEKSRLLSDRFSAERPKGSFSTLEIQRTEQGDSAMYLCASSLTSRGTGELFFGEGSRLTVL.

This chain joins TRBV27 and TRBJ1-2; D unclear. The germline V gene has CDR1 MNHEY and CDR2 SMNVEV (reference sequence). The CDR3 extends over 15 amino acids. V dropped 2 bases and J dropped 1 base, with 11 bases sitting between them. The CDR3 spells CASSLVGSLNYGYTF. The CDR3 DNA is TGTGCCAGCAGTTTAGTTGGGTCCCTTAACTATGGCTACACCTTC.